The clone carrying this T cell receptor (beta chain) has just a few counts. Here immunoSEQ multiplex PCR was the method, and the copy in TCRdb shows in-frame clones only, minus some. Of fewer than 150,000 clones listed, 70% to 80% are singletons. The source of the sample is a study of blood T cell repertoires in COVID-19. With 4 bases clipped from V and 2 bases from J, the junction kept 4 bases outside the gene matches. Germline CDR1 and CDR2: ENHRY and SYGVKD. The length of the CDR3 is 15 residues. Sequences were obtained from peripheral blood. The clonotype comes from a man between 45 and 60 years old with acute or convalescent COVID-19. This rearrangement joins TRBV10-3 to TRBJ2-7; 11 bases are shared with TRBD1. The chain's CDR3 is CAISVGTGGTYEQYF. For the CDR3, the DNA is TGTGCCATCAGTGTCGGGACAGGGGGAACCTACGAGCAGTACTTC.